The rows below give T cell receptor beta chains drawn from one sample of a study of blood T cells in healthy people across ages. TCRdb itself ran the 5' RACE reads through MiXCR, one entry per CDR3 protein. The sample shows 650,000 to 900,000 distinct CDR3 sequences, approximately 65% of them seen only once. Sequencing used blood. The receptors shown here come from a man younger than 40 in good health. Each CDR3 is given with its conserved first and last residue. A D gene is named only where the DNA matches it firmly. Expanded clones get a size class; other rows say once, few or many, or leave the size out.

>TRBJ1-6|TRBD1|TRBV4-3|NA
TGCGCCAGCAGCTTAGGGACAGGGAGCCGTGTGGGAAATTCACCCCTCCACTTT
CASSLGTGSRVGNSPLHF
>TRBJ2-7|NA|TRBV5-6|once
TGTGCCAGCAGCTGGGGCCATGACAGTTTTTTGTACGAGCAGTACTTC
CASSWGHDSFLYEQYF
>TRBJ1-2|TRBD1|TRBV6-2/TRBV6-3|NA
TGTGCCAGCCAGACAGGGGACTATGGCTACACCTTC
CASQTGDYGYTF
>TRBJ2-4|NA|TRBV7-3|NA
TGTGCCAGCAGCTCCGCCCACAGGGCGATCCAGTACTTC
CASSSAHRAIQYF
>TRBJ2-1|TRBD2|TRBV7-2|NA
TGTGCCAGCAGCCAAGGGACTAGTCCTGGCGATGAGCAGTTCTTC
CASSQGTSPGDEQFF
>TRBJ1-1|TRBD1|TRBV7-2|NA
TGTGCCAGCAGTTCCCGGACAGGGATGAACACTGAAGCTTTCTTT
CASSSRTGMNTEAFF
>TRBJ1-6|NA|TRBV27|NA
TGTGCCAGCAGCTTCTGGCGGGAGCCCAATAATTCACCCCTCCACTTT
CASSFWREPNNSPLHF
>TRBJ1-2|NA|TRBV29-1|NA
TGCAGCGTTGAAGGCCCGGGCTTCTCCTATGGCTACACCTTC
CSVEGPGFSYGYTF
>TRBJ2-5|NA|TRBV2|NA
TGTGCCAGCAGGATCAGAGAGACCCAGTACTTC
CASRIRETQYF
>TRBJ1-5|TRBD1|TRBV27|NA
TGTGCCAGCAGTTTATCCCCGACAGGGGACAATCAGCCCCAGCATTTT
CASSLSPTGDNQPQHF
>TRBJ2-7|NA|TRBV25-1|NA
TGTGCCAGCAGTGAATATAGGGTCCACGAGCAGTACTTC
CASSEYRVHEQYF
>TRBJ2-7|NA|TRBV12-3/TRBV12-4|NA
TGTGCCAGCAGTTTGAACAGGGAGGCCTACAATGAGCAGTACTTC
CASSLNREAYNEQYF
>TRBJ2-7|NA|TRBV9|few
TGTGCCAGCAGCGTAGCAGGTGACAGCTTTTACGAGCAGTACTTC
CASSVAGDSFYEQYF
>TRBJ2-7|NA|TRBV28|NA
TGTGCCAGCAGTTCCCCGGAGGGCAGGGAGTCCTACAATGAGCAGTACTTC
CASSSPEGRESYNEQYF
>TRBJ2-5|TRBD2|TRBV6-6|few
TGTGCCAGCACCACCGGACTAGCGGGGGCCCAGTACTTC
CASTTGLAGAQYF
>TRBJ1-2|NA|TRBV20-1|NA
TGCAGTGCTCCCGACACGGGCTGGGGCTACACCTTC
CSAPDTGWGYTF
>TRBJ2-7|TRBD1|TRBV20-1|once
TGCAGTGCTATGCCAGGGGGCTACGAGCAGTACTTC
CSAMPGGYEQYF
>TRBJ2-3|NA|TRBV20-1|NA
TGCAGTGCTAATTCGCGGGACACAGATACGCAGTATTTT
CSANSRDTDTQYF
>TRBJ2-1|TRBD2|TRBV7-2|NA
TGTGCCAGCAGCACACCCGGGACTAGCGGGGGGGGAGAGACCCAGTTCTTC
CASSTPGTSGGGETQFF
>TRBJ1-1|NA|TRBV6-1|NA
TGTGCCAGCAGTGAAAGGGAGGTCACTGAAGCTTTCTTT
CASSEREVTEAFF
>TRBJ2-5|TRBD1|TRBV5-1|NA
TGCGCCAGCAGCTTTATGGGACAGGTGTACCAAGAGACCCAGTACTTC
CASSFMGQVYQETQYF
>TRBJ2-7|TRBD2|TRBV10-3|NA
TGCGCCACCTCACTAGCGGGGGGGCAAAACGAGCAGTACTTC
CATSLAGGQNEQYF
>TRBJ2-7|NA|TRBV25-1|NA
TGTGCCAGCAGTGAATTAGGGGGCTACGAGCAGTACTTC
CASSELGGYEQYF
>TRBJ2-5|NA|TRBV24-1|NA
TGTACCACCAGTGTTGGTTGGGAGACCCAGTACTTC
CTTSVGWETQYF
>TRBJ2-3|TRBD2|TRBV7-2|NA
TGTGCCAGCAGCTCAGCGGGGGCAAGCCCCACAGATACGCAGTATTTT
CASSSAGASPTDTQYF
>TRBJ2-5|TRBD2|TRBV7-9|few
TGTGCCAGCAGCTTAGAAGCGGGGTTGGAGACCCAGTACTTC
CASSLEAGLETQYF
>TRBJ2-4|NA|TRBV9|NA
TGTGCCAGCAGCGTAGACCAGGCCAAAAACATTCAGTACTTC
CASSVDQAKNIQYF
>TRBJ1-4|TRBD1|TRBV5-6|NA
TGTGCCAGCAGCGGAACGAGGGGGCTGGAAGAAAAACTGTTTTTT
CASSGTRGLEEKLFF
>TRBJ2-1|TRBD1|TRBV4-3|NA
TGCGCCAGCAGCCAACTGACAGGGGCCTACAATGAGCAGTTCTTC
CASSQLTGAYNEQFF
>TRBJ2-5|NA|TRBV6-2/TRBV6-3|once
TGTGCCAGCACCCCTGGGTGGGGCAGGGGAGAGACCCAGTACTTC
CASTPGWGRGETQYF
>TRBJ2-6|NA|TRBV7-2|NA
TGTGCCAGCAGCCCCTACCCGTCCCGGTCTGGGGCCAACGTCCTGACTTTC
CASSPYPSRSGANVLTF
>TRBJ2-3|NA|TRBV27|NA
TGTGCCAGCAGTTTATCGGTTGCAGATACGCAGTATTTT
CASSLSVADTQYF
>TRBJ2-3|TRBD2|TRBV20-1|NA
TGCAGTGCTACCGGAGGGGCTAGCGGCTTCACAGATACGCAGTATTTT
CSATGGASGFTDTQYF
>TRBJ1-2|NA|TRBV29-1|few
TGCAGCGTTGAAGAGGAGGGTCTGGTGAAAGATGGCTACACCTTC
CSVEEEGLVKDGYTF
>TRBJ1-2|TRBD1|TRBV7-2|NA
TGTGCCAGCAGACGAATAGGACAGGGGACCGAATTTAACTATGGCTACACCTTC
CASRRIGQGTEFNYGYTF
>TRBJ2-1|NA|TRBV5-1|NA
TGCGCCAGCAGCAGGTGGTCGGGTTACAATGAGCAGTTCTTC
CASSRWSGYNEQFF
>TRBJ2-7|TRBD1|TRBV6-1|NA
TGTGCCAGCAGTATCGGACAGGGGACCTCCTACGAGCAGTACTTC
CASSIGQGTSYEQYF
>TRBJ2-7|NA|TRBV7-2|NA
TGTGCCAGCAGCTTACTACCGGGGACGAGCCTCTCCTACGAGCAGTACTTC
CASSLLPGTSLSYEQYF
>TRBJ1-2|NA|TRBV27|NA
TGTGCCAGCAGTCACCGAAATGGGGGCCAGGGAAATGGCTACACCTTC
CASSHRNGGQGNGYTF
>TRBJ2-7|NA|TRBV6-7|NA
TGTGCCAGCAGTTTGCCGGGGCTCGACTACGAGCAGTACTTC
CASSLPGLDYEQYF
>TRBJ2-3|NA|TRBV20-1|NA
TGCAGTGCTAGAGCCTTCCTGGGCGGATCTAGCACAGATACGCAGTATTTT
CSARAFLGGSSTDTQYF
>TRBJ2-1|TRBD2|TRBV4-3|NA
TGCGCCAGCAGCCAAGATAATTTTGGCGGGGGGCCTTCTCCCTACAATGAGCAGTTCTTC
CASSQDNFGGGPSPYNEQFF
>TRBJ2-1|NA|TRBV15|once
TGTGCCACCAGCAGAGATCGGGGGGCCAGCAATGAGCAGTTCTTC
CATSRDRGASNEQFF
>TRBJ1-2|NA|TRBV5-5|NA
TGTGCCAGCAGCTTGATTCCAGATCTCTCGGTTGACTGCACCTTC
CASSLIPDLSVDCTF
>TRBJ2-2|NA|TRBV5-1|NA
TGCGCCAGCACATTCGGGGGTATGAGCACCGGGGAGCTGTTTTTT
CASTFGGMSTGELFF
>TRBJ2-7|NA|TRBV5-1|NA
TGCGCCAGCAGCTTCATCTCACAGGGCTACGAGCAGTACTTC
CASSFISQGYEQYF
>TRBJ2-3|TRBD1|TRBV7-8|NA
TGTGCCAGCAGCCCCAGGACAGGGGCGAAAGATACGCAGTATTTT
CASSPRTGAKDTQYF
>TRBJ2-5|TRBD2|TRBV27|many
TGTGCCAGCAGTTTGGGGATAAGAGCGGGGGGGACCCAGTACTTC
CASSLGIRAGGTQYF
>TRBJ1-1|NA|TRBV2|few
TGTGCCAGCAGTGATGGTATCAAGCCGGGCACTGAAGCTTTCTTT
CASSDGIKPGTEAFF
>TRBJ2-7|TRBD1|TRBV3-1|NA
TGTGCCAGCAGCCAGGGACAGTCCGAGCAGTACTTC
CASSQGQSEQYF
>TRBJ2-3|NA|TRBV7-8|NA
TGTGCCAGCAGCTCTACAGTGCCCGGCACAGATACGCAGTATTTT
CASSSTVPGTDTQYF
>TRBJ2-7|NA|TRBV29-1|NA
TGCAGCGGCGTTGTGGGACGAGGACTTTACGAGCAGTACTTC
CSGVVGRGLYEQYF
>TRBJ2-7|TRBD2|TRBV20-1|NA
TGCAGTGCTAGGGGGACTAGCGGGATATCCGAGCAGTACTTC
CSARGTSGISEQYF
>TRBJ2-5|NA|TRBV29-1|few
TGCAGCGTTTTACTACGGGACCAAGAGACCCAGTACTTC
CSVLLRDQETQYF
>TRBJ1-5|NA|TRBV18|NA
TGTGCCAGCTCACCGGGAGGGGACCAGCCCCAGCATTTT
CASSPGGDQPQHF
>TRBJ2-6|NA|TRBV6-2/TRBV6-3|NA
TGTGCCAGCAGTTACTCGATGGGGTTCTACTCCCCCTCTGGGGCCAACGTCCTGACTTTC
CASSYSMGFYSPSGANVLTF
>TRBJ2-5|TRBD2|TRBV4-2|NA
TGTGCCAGCAGCCAAGAAGATAGCGGGGGGGCAGGTGAGACCCAGTACTTC
CASSQEDSGGAGETQYF
>TRBJ2-5|TRBD2|TRBV7-9|NA
TGTACCAGCAGCTTAACTGCCGGGACTAGCGGTCAAGAGACCCAGTACTTC
CTSSLTAGTSGQETQYF
>TRBJ2-7|NA|TRBV6-5|NA
TGTGCCAGCATGGGTGAACTCTACGAGCAGTACTTC
CASMGELYEQYF
>TRBJ2-1|NA|TRBV6-2/TRBV6-3|few
TGTGCCAGCAGTGACACCTCGGTCGGGAAACGGAACAATGAGCAGTTCTTC
CASSDTSVGKRNNEQFF